This note documents a single T cell receptor (beta chain) sequence. Its antigen remains unidentified. Base qualities are not at hand, and no much larger clone is one base apart. Using the deep immunoSEQ assay, TCR CDR3 regions were amplified from genomic DNA by multiplex PCR. Extracted genomic DNA from each cell subset was distributed evenly across all wells of several immunoSEQ 96-well plates, and each plate was treated as a replicate. For sorted subsets, each replicate PCR was loaded with 150 to 250 ng genomic DNA, equivalent to 30,000 or so T cell genomes. The purified libraries were quantified using a Qubit 3.0 fluorometer, sized with a Bioanalyzer 2100, and then quantified again using the KAPA Library Quantification kit. Every immunoSEQ 96-well plate was sequenced on a dedicated single-read 150-cycle Illumina NextSeq 550 flow cell. The original pipeline was this. Because the immunoSEQ output held only junctional sequences and lacked quality scores, the filtering could not match the filtering applied to full-length reads. Sequences were annotated with PyIR, a Python wrapper for IgBLAST v1.9, and V/J genes and CDR3 were assigned using IMGT germline references. Any read was removed if the V/J assignment was weak (E-value above 1e-6), the CDR3 was missing, or the read contained stop codons, out-of-frame junctions, or ambiguous translated residues. V3J clonotypes were defined as sequences sharing an identical inferred V gene, J gene, and CDR3 amino acid sequence. To compute the percentage overlap between repertoires, the number of shared unique clonotypes was divided by the size of the smaller repertoire. Richness of each repertoire was evaluated using RTK rarefaction, the Chao1 estimator, and Recon v2.1 estimates of unobserved clonotypes. For all TCRbeta clonotypes obtained by the gDNA method from a handful of donors, generation probabilities were computed with OLGA. Imported from immuneACCESS, the table was reduced by TCRdb to in-frame sequences with V and J called. These copies leave out some clones; in studies compared against another copy, an unresolved V gene accounts for under half, and the cause of the remainder is not known. That table gives V, J and clone size, and the DNA gave D and trimming. For this sample there are a few million clones; approximately 95% appear just once. The top ten hold about 0.13% of the sample.

This record comes from a study of shared clonotypes between healthy human individuals (TCRdb year 2020). As for the study more broadly: Two women and three men aged 18 to 49 years were included in the cohort. Per donor, three plates each were used for CD4 naive and CD4 memory, two for CD8 naive, and one for CD8 memory. To estimate repertoire size and how much clonotypes are shared between individuals, the study performed deep sequencing of blood TCR repertoires from a few healthy adults. Different laboratories and diverse techniques were used to prepare libraries and sequence TCR repertoires, to increase sequencing depth and limit assay-specific biases. Leukapheresis yielded between about 0.9 and 9.5 billion PBMCs per donor.

What the study reported, not specific to this receptor: Pairwise subsampling indicated that sequencing depth was expected to affect the degree of clonotype sharing among donors. Sharing across several donors was observed for approximately 5% of naive CD4, over 3% of naive CD8, about 2.5% of memory CD4, and 0.4% of memory CD8 clonotypes. Clonotypes shared by all four sorted-subset donors showed higher generation probabilities than non-shared clonotypes. Naive subsets generally had larger estimated clonotype richness than memory subsets did. Incomplete sequencing was indicated by rarefaction of sorted-subset datasets, despite the large sequencing depth. The small number of donors limited the genetic and exposure-history diversity represented. Sampling was restricted to blood, and TCR repertoires in tissue are likely to differ from TCR repertoires in blood.

The CDR3 has 14 amino acids, counting the end cysteine and phenylalanine. CDR3 DNA only is kept here, 42 bases in frame from base 1. Via the germline V gene (reference sequence), CDR1 is LNHDA and CDR2 SQIVND. A distance of 11 bases separates the germline ends of V and J, which lose 6 bases and 2 bases respectively. The donors were healthy, HIV-negative adults with no recently reported acute infections or vaccinations. All donors were Caucasian adults living in Nashville, Tennessee, USA. Magnetic negative selection was used to enrich CD4+ T cells, after which naive cells were positively selected on CD45RA and the negative fraction became the memory subset. Blood was collected by leukapheresis, and PBMCs were isolated by Ficoll-Histopaque density gradient centrifugation and then cryopreserved in liquid nitrogen vapor phase. Analytical flow cytometry was used to check the purity and quantity of every magnetically sorted T cell population. From each sorted fraction, genomic DNA was isolated and quantified by UV absorbance on a Nanodrop 2000c.

The specimen was naive CD4+ T cells sorted from blood. The label giving this sample's cell subset or site can be read as: CD45RA+ positively selected. The V and J genes are TRBV19 and TRBJ1-3; TRBD1 is perhaps the D gene, given 6 matching bases. The receptor was derived from a man younger than 35 in good health. The nucleotide sequence reads as follows: TGTGCCAGTAGGACAGGTTCAGCTGGAAACACCATATATTTT. It specifies CASRTGSAGNTIYF.